The next 19 T cell receptor beta chains were all read from a single sample in a study of regulatory T cells in long-lasting Graves disease. Arm-PCR with iRepertoire HTBI primers amplified the CDR3 regions for these TCR beta libraries. TCRdb re-derived calls from the multiplex PCR reads in MiXCR, one entry per CDR3 protein. Of 250,000 or so distinct CDR3 sequences listed, around 20% are singletons. Time point meaning: newly diagnosed GD, antithyroid drugs for less than 3 months. RNA extracted from PBMCs served as the sequencing template. Sequences were derived from peripheral blood mononuclear cells (PBMCs), sampled at new diagnosis, from a patient treated with antithyroid drugs. These receptors were collected from a female donor with Graves disease.

J is TRBJ1-2 and V is TRBV14; no definite D call. Trimming cost V 4 bases and J 1 base, with 13 bases left between them. This CDR3 region has 15 residues. Looked up from germline, CDR1 is SGHDN and CDR2 is FVKESK. CDR3 amino acids: CASSRGRIVNYGYTF. CDR3 nucleotides: TGTGCCAGCAGCCGCGGACGGATCGTTAACTATGGCTACACCTTC.

At least ten counts were recorded for this clonotype. The chain links TRBV28 to TRBJ2-7, with TRBD1 matching over 8 bases. V lost 5 bases and J lost 6; bases outside the gene matches: 12. CDR1 and CDR2 from the germline V gene are MDHEN and SYDVKM. This CDR3 is built from 15 residues. The CDR3 nucleotides read TGTGCCAGCAGTCCGGACGACAGGGGAGTCTCCGAGCAGTACTTC. Residues: CASSPDDRGVSEQYF.

This clonotype showed up many times. This chain uses TRBV29-1 with TRBJ1-2; TRBD1 is a possible D gene (5 bases). V dropped 6 bases and J dropped 3 bases, with 11 bases sitting between them. Germline V gene lookup returns CDR1 SQVTM and CDR2 ANQGSEA. The CDR3 loop spans 12 amino acids. In DNA form, the CDR3 reads TGCAGCGTGCTCGGCAGGGACTATGGCTACACCTTC. Its translation is CSVLGRDYGYTF.

This clonotype was counted ten times or more. J is TRBJ2-5 and V is TRBV5-5; 8 bases fit TRBD1. This CDR3 has 14 residues. CDR1 is SGHKS, CDR2 YYEKEE, per germline (reference sequence). Trimming at V came to 0 bases and at J to 6 bases, leaving 4 bases not matched to a gene. CDR3 sequence (DNA): TGTGCCAGCAGCTTGGAGGGACAGGCGAAGACCCAGTACTTC. This sequence encodes CASSLEGQAKTQYF.

The chain combines TRBV12-3 or TRBV12-4 with TRBJ1-2, with TRBD1 identical over 8 bases. The CDR3 length is 16 residues. Trimming took 6 bases from V and 6 from J; bases not matched to a gene: 15. CDR3 sequence reads: CASSPVGQGGLHGYTF. CDR3 DNA: TGTGCCAGCAGCCCCGTCGGACAGGGAGGTCTTCATGGCTACACCTTC.

This clonotype was seen repeatedly, ten times or more. The chain carries TRBV7-6 and TRBJ1-3; tentative D call: TRBD1 (6 bases). V was trimmed by 2 bases and J by 0 bases, leaving 14 bases between them. Germline values: CDR1 SGHVS, CDR2 FNYEAQ. This CDR3 contains 17 residues. CDR3 in DNA: TGTGCCAGCAGCTTATTTGGGGGACAAGCCTCTGGAAACACCATATATTTT. This gives the protein CASSLFGGQASGNTIYF.

A few counts support this clonotype. The V and J genes are TRBV7-3 and TRBJ2-1, with D tentatively TRBD2 (6 bases). The V gene's germline CDR1 is SGHTA and CDR2 FQGTGA. This CDR3 comprises 14 residues. Trimming left V 4 bases short and J 1 base short, with 8 bases between. CDR3 bases: TGTGCCAGCAGCTCCGCGGGATCCTACAATGAGCAGTTCTTC. Amino acid sequence: CASSSAGSYNEQFF.

The sample holds many counts of this clonotype. This rearrangement joins TRBV11-3 to TRBJ2-1; 8 positions agree with TRBD2. The CDR3 extends over 16 amino acids. V was clipped by 2 bases and J by 6 bases; unmatched bases: 9. Germline assignment: CDR1 SGHNT and CDR2 YENEEA. CDR3: CASSLSYGGVANEQFF. CDR3 in DNA: TGTGCCAGCAGCTTATCGTACGGGGGGGTGGCCAATGAGCAGTTCTTC.

This clonotype was found many times. The CDR3 spells CASRPTAQETQYF. CDR3 coding DNA: TGTGCCAGCAGACCGACAGCCCAAGAGACCCAGTACTTC. The rearrangement links TRBV7-8 to TRBJ2-5; TRBD1 is a possible D gene (5 bases). Germline V gene data show CDR1 as SGHVS and CDR2 as FQNEAQ. This CDR3 contains 13 residues. V was pared by 6 bases and J by 1 base, with 9 bases between.

Many counts were recorded for this clonotype. The rearrangement uses TRBV14 and TRBJ2-7, with 7 bases matching TRBD2. The CDR3 is 16 residues long. With V trimmed by 3 bases and J by 3 bases, 11 bases remained unmatched. Germline V gives CDR1 SGHDN, CDR2 FVKESK. The CDR3 DNA is TGTGCCAGCAGCCAGGATGTAGGGAGGGACTTCTACGAGCAGTACTTC. This gives the protein CASSQDVGRDFYEQYF.

The chain combines TRBV7-3 with TRBJ2-3; D possibly uses TRBD1 or TRBD2 (5 bases each). V was trimmed by 5 bases and J by 6 bases, leaving 15 bases between them. CDR1 SGHTA and CDR2 FQGTGA come from the germline V gene. The CDR3 totals 14 residues. Here the CDR3 reads CASSLGGTIDTQYF. The CDR3 nucleotides are TGTGCCAGCAGCCTTGGGGGAACGATTGATACGCAGTATTTT.

V usage is TRBV19 and J usage is TRBJ1-1; 9 nucleotides line up with TRBD1. The trim removed 6 bases at V and 0 bases at J, leaving 11 bases unmatched. This CDR3 comprises 17 residues. Germline CDR1 reads LNHDA; CDR2 reads SQIVND (reference sequence). This CDR3 is CASSPGQGRGVNTEAFF. CDR3 nucleotide sequence: TGTGCCAGTAGCCCGGGACAGGGCCGAGGAGTGAACACTGAAGCTTTCTTT.

This clonotype was picked up many times. The J gene is TRBJ2-1, the V gene TRBV19; D call uncertain. This CDR3 has 14 residues. Trimming took 5 bases from V and 8 from J, leaving 16 bases between them. Germline V lookup: CDR1 LNHDA, CDR2 SQIVND (reference sequence). The CDR3 sequence is CASSASEAVDEQFF. CDR3 sequence (DNA): TGTGCCAGTAGTGCCAGCGAGGCGGTGGATGAGCAGTTCTTC.

With regard to this clonotype: A single base separates this from a much larger clone, so it may be a read error. The rearrangement uses TRBV20-1 and TRBJ2-1, with 13 bases matching TRBD2. CDR1 is DFQATT, CDR2 SNEGSKA, per germline (reference sequence). V dropped 1 base and J dropped 13; count of bases not matched to a gene: 13. The CDR3 covers 16 residues. The CDR3 DNA follows: TGCAGTGCTAGAGGTGGACTAGCGGGAGAATGGCAGACCCAGTTCTTC. Translated: CSARGGLAGEWQTQFF.

This clonotype was seen ten or more times. This chain connects TRBV6-1 to TRBJ1-2; tentative D call: TRBD1 (6 bases). The V gene's germline CDR1 is MNHNS and CDR2 SASEGT. The V end was cut by 1 base, the J end by 0 bases, with 9 bases between. This CDR3 is 15 amino acids long. CDR3 in amino acids: CASSEGQVANYGYTF. DNA for the CDR3: TGTGCCAGCAGTGAAGGACAGGTAGCTAACTATGGCTACACCTTC.

J is TRBJ1-1 and V is TRBV4-1; D uncertain. Germline CDR1 MGHRA, CDR2 YSYEKL. V was cut by 2 bases and J by 3 bases, with 10 bases left in between. There are 14 residues in the CDR3. The CDR3 DNA follows: TGCGCCAGCAGCCAATATCGTGGTTACACTGAAGCTTTCTTT. Translation gives CASSQYRGYTEAFF.

This clonotype appeared many times. CDR3 nucleotide sequence: TGTGCCTGGAGTGAAAGGAACTACAATGAGCAGTTCTTC. Encoded protein: CAWSERNYNEQFF. The rearrangement joins TRBV30 to TRBJ2-1; D unclear. CDR3 size: 13 residues. Germline CDR1 reads GTSNPN; CDR2 reads SVGIG (reference sequence). V was shortened by 1 base and J by 3 bases, with 7 bases between the two germline ends.

This clonotype has ten or more counts. The J gene is TRBJ1-2, the V gene TRBV5-1; D is possibly TRBD1 (5 bases). With 4 bases removed from V and 8 bases from J, the gap between germline ends came to 21 bases. Per the germline V gene, CDR1 is SGHRS and CDR2 is YFSETQ. CDR3 length equals 15 residues. The CDR3 here is CASSGRRTTGGGYTF. CDR3 nucleotide sequence: TGCGCCAGCAGCGGAAGACGGACAACCGGCGGGGGCTACACCTTC.

This clonotype was observed many times. The rearrangement uses TRBV9 and TRBJ2-5; TRBD2 might be the D (6 bases). Germline-derived CDR1 and CDR2 are SGDLS and YYNGEE. V was cut by 3 bases and J by 3 bases, with 6 bases left in between. The CDR3 contains 12 residues. This CDR3 is CASSGGEETQYF. The CDR3, as DNA: TGTGCCAGCAGCGGGGGGGAAGAGACCCAGTACTTC. Drawing the rest from reference TRBV9 and TRBJ2-5, the complete variable domain is DSGVTQTPKHLITATGQRVTLRCSPRSGDLSVYWYQQSLDQGLQFLIQYYNGEERAKGNILERFSAQQFPDLHSELNLSSLELGDSALYFCASSGGEETQYFGPGTRLLVL.